Below, one TCR beta chain is given with its context. The antigen remains undetermined. The sample belongs to a study of a mutant IDH1 vaccine in newly diagnosed glioma. Stated time point: week 5, during vaccination. Vaccination used 300 ug of mutant IDH1 20-mer peptide per dose, with topical imiquimod. The table came from immunoSEQ multiplex PCR; TCRdb's copy has only in-frame clones and leaves some out. The sample contains roughly 28,000 clones, roughly nine tenths of which appear only once. The V and J ends lost 6 bases and 0 bases respectively, with 12 bases between them. The length of the CDR3 is 15 residues. In germline, CDR1 is MNHNS, CDR2 SASEGT.

The chain recombines TRBV6-1 with TRBJ2-1; weak D call: TRBD1 (5 bases). The sequence came from a man aged 18 to 29 with glioma. The material sequenced was PBMCs, taken from a glioma patient whose treatment included an IDH1 peptide vaccine. The CDR3 DNA reads as TGTGCCAGCAGGGAACAGGCCAACTCCTACAATGAGCAGTTCTTC. It yields the protein CASREQANSYNEQFF.